The 20 T cell receptor beta chains listed next were all sequenced from one sample in a study of blood T cells in healthy people across ages. For the second PCR, which ran for roughly 6 to 12 cycles, a sample-barcoded 5' primer and a J-beta primer mix were used. TCRdb processed the 5' RACE reads anew with MiXCR; each CDR3 protein has one entry. The table records about 1.4 million distinct CDR3 sequences, approximately 63% of them present only once. Sequences were obtained from blood. Source of these receptors: a young man in good health.

This chain uses TRBV29-1 with TRBJ2-7; maybe TRBD1 (5 bases). V lost 1 base, J lost 10 bases, and 17 bases lay in between. This CDR3 has 13 amino acids. Germline CDR1 is SQVTM and CDR2 is ANQGSEA. The CDR3 reads CSVEVGGRVIQYF. The CDR3 region has the DNA TGCAGCGTTGAAGTTGGCGGCAGGGTTATCCAGTACTTC.

The rearrangement joins TRBV10-2 to TRBJ2-4, with D possibly matching TRBD2 (6 bases). The J call is doubtful: the DNA matches TRBJ2-7 better. Per the germline V gene, CDR1 is WSHSY and CDR2 is SAAADI. The CDR3 is 13 residues long. The CDR3 sequence is CASSEGGYYEQYF. The CDR3 bases are TGCGCCAGCAGTGAGGGGGGGTACTACGAGCAGTACTTC.

This clonotype was detected many times. The genes are TRBV29-1 and TRBJ2-5, with D hard to call. The CDR3 covers 13 residues. V was shortened by 1 base and J by 2 bases, with 8 bases between the two germline ends. CDR1 SQVTM and CDR2 ANQGSEA come from the germline V gene. The CDR3 DNA reads TGCAGCGTTGAAGGGGGTTTTCAAGAGACCCAGTACTTC. Its translation is CSVEGGFQETQYF.

The chain is built from TRBV29-1 and TRBJ2-6; possible D gene TRBD2, 6 bases. Trimming shortened V by 3 bases and J by 2 bases, and 8 bases separated the two germline ends. Germline CDR1 is SQVTM and CDR2 is ANQGSEA. This CDR3 has 14 amino acids. The DNA for the CDR3 is TGCAGCGTTGATAGCGGAACTGGGGCCAACGTCCTGACTTTC. Protein: CSVDSGTGANVLTF.

This chain connects TRBV12-3 or TRBV12-4 to TRBJ2-1, with TRBD1 identical over 8 bases. J lost 8 bases, V lost 5 bases, and 14 bases had no gene match. CDR3 length: 16 residues. DNA for the CDR3: TGTGCCAGCAGTCTTAGGGGGACAGGAGGCAGGGATGAGCAGTTCTTC. As protein: CASSLRGTGGRDEQFF.

The chain carries TRBV6-2 or TRBV6-3 and TRBJ2-1; the D call may be TRBD1 or TRBD2 (6 bases each). The CDR3 sequence is 15 residues long. Trimming pared 7 bases from V and 4 bases from J, leaving 17 bases between. From germline, CDR1 is MNHEY and CDR2 SVGEGT. The CDR3 region is CASTLRGPSYNEQFF. CDR3 coding DNA: TGTGCCAGCACCCTACGGGGGCCTTCTTACAATGAGCAGTTCTTC.

This chain connects TRBV20-1 to TRBJ2-7, with D perhaps matching TRBD2 (6 bases). CDR3 length equals 12 residues. Germline V lookup: CDR1 DFQATT, CDR2 SNEGSKA (reference sequence). CDR3 bases: TGCAGGGCCCGGGAGTCTACCTACGAGCAGTACTTC. Its translation is CRARESTYEQYF.

This chain joins TRBV5-1 and TRBJ2-5; perhaps TRBD2 as D (5 bases). The V end was cut by 6 bases, the J end by 1 base, with 13 bases between. Germline CDR1 and CDR2: SGHRS and YFSETQ. The CDR3 has 14 residues. The CDR3 coding sequence is TGCGCCAGCACGCACCAGACTACCCAAGAGACCCAGTACTTC. Translated: CASTHQTTQETQYF.

In its sample, this clonotype was seen once. The chain links TRBV11-2 to TRBJ2-1; 7 positions agree with TRBD2. The junction had 4 bases not matched to a gene; V was cut back by 8 bases and J by 0 bases. This CDR3 is built from 14 residues. The V gene's germline CDR1 is SGHAT and CDR2 FQNNGV. The CDR3 spells CASERGYSYNEQFF. The DNA of the CDR3 is TGTGCCAGCGAGCGGGGATACTCCTACAATGAGCAGTTCTTC.

J is TRBJ2-1 and V is TRBV7-2; possibly TRBD1 for D (5 bases). The CDR3 loop spans 16 amino acids. V was cut by 1 base and J by 6 bases, with 16 bases left in between. Per the germline V gene, CDR1 is SGHTA and CDR2 is FQGNSA. The CDR3 bases are TGTGCCAGCAGCTTAGGGGGCCACGGGTGGGGCAATGAGCAGTTCTTC. This codes for CASSLGGHGWGNEQFF. Drawing the rest from reference TRBV7-2 and TRBJ2-1, the complete variable domain is GAGVSQSPSNKVTEKGKDVELRCDPISGHTALYWYRQSLGQGLEFLIYFQGNSAPDKSGLPSDRFSAERTGGSVSTLTIQRTQQEDSAVYLCASSLGGHGWGNEQFFGPGTRLTVL.

This clonotype was counted a few times. This chain uses TRBV6-5 with TRBJ1-4; no definite D call. Trimming shortened V by 7 bases and J by 0 bases, and 15 bases separated the two germline ends. The germline V gene has CDR1 MNHEY and CDR2 SVGAGI. CDR3 length: 16 amino acids. DNA of the CDR3: TGTGCCAGCAAGTCCGCAGGAGGCGCAACTAATGAAAAACTGTTTTTT. Its translation is CASKSAGGATNEKLFF.

This clonotype was seen a handful of times. The chain has TRBV12-3 or TRBV12-4 and TRBJ2-7; D not resolved. V was clipped by 5 bases and J by 0 bases, with 11 bases between them. There are 14 residues in the CDR3. The CDR3 loop reads CASSAVEASYEQYF. DNA of the CDR3: TGTGCCAGCAGTGCCGTCGAAGCCTCCTACGAGCAGTACTTC.

In its sample, this clonotype was seen a few times. The genes are TRBV20-1 and TRBJ1-2; weak D call: TRBD1 (5 bases). The CDR3 consists of 14 residues. The germline gives CDR1 DFQATT, CDR2 SNEGSKA (reference sequence). Trimming cost V 4 bases and J 3 bases, with 15 bases left between them. CDR3 nucleotides: TGCAGTGCTAACCCGCCCGGGACGGACTATGGCTACACCTTC. This encodes CSANPPGTDYGYTF.

This clonotype was seen a few times. CDR3 residues: CASSLPGTETQYF. CDR3 bases: TGTGCCAGCAGTTTGCCGGGGACAGAGACCCAGTACTTC. This sequence joins TRBV12-3 or TRBV12-4 and TRBJ2-5; D may correspond to TRBD1 or TRBD2 (5 bases each). V lost 3 bases to trimming and J lost 4 bases, with 9 bases between them. The CDR3 sequence is 13 residues long.

This chain links TRBV6-4 with TRBJ2-1; D perhaps matches TRBD1 (6 bases). Trimming left V 3 bases short and J 6 bases short, with 12 bases between. The CDR3 consists of 14 residues. Looked up from germline, CDR1 is MRHNA and CDR2 is SNTAGT. CDR3 residues: CASSEAQGRNEQFF. The CDR3, as DNA: TGTGCCAGCAGTGAAGCACAGGGCCGCAATGAGCAGTTCTTC.

The chain is built from TRBV12-3 or TRBV12-4 and TRBJ2-4; D possibly corresponds to TRBD2 (6 bases). The end of the DNA fits TRBJ2-7 better, so the J call may be wrong. The length of the CDR3 is 14 residues. CDR3 sequence (DNA): TGTGCCAGCACCAGCCCGGGGGACTCCTACGAGCAGTACTTC. It yields the protein CASTSPGDSYEQYF.

There are a few counts of this clonotype. The chain has TRBV4-1 and TRBJ1-6; TRBD1 might be the D (5 bases). This CDR3 comprises 15 residues. Trimming shortened V by 4 bases and J by 3 bases, and 10 bases separated the two germline ends. Per germline, CDR1 MGHRA and CDR2 YSYEKL. The CDR3, as DNA: TGCGCCAGCAGCCCCGCCGGGGGCTATAATTCACCCCTCCACTTT. Its protein is CASSPAGGYNSPLHF.

The rearrangement uses TRBV3-1 and TRBJ2-7; unclear D gene. The CDR3 contains 14 residues. Germline V CDR1 and CDR2: LGHDT, YNNKEL (reference sequence). V was clipped by 1 base and J by 2 bases, with 9 bases between them. The CDR3, as DNA: TGTGCCAGCAGCCAAGGGTCTCAAACCTACGAGCAGTACTTC. This encodes CASSQGSQTYEQYF.

The J gene is TRBJ1-1, the V gene TRBV7-9; 8 positions agree with TRBD1. CDR3 size: 14 residues. The germline CDR1 and CDR2 sequences are SEHNR and FQNEAQ (reference sequence). Trimming at V came to 5 bases and at J to 4 bases, leaving 6 bases not matched to a gene. The CDR3 region has the DNA TGTGCCAGCAGCGCATGGACAGGGTCCACTGAAGCTTTCTTT. The encoded protein is CASSAWTGSTEAFF.

The rearrangement links TRBV20-1 to TRBJ2-1; 11 nucleotides agree with TRBD2. The CDR3 length is 17 residues. Germline-derived CDR1 and CDR2 are DFQATT and SNEGSKA (reference sequence). The ends lost 2 bases at V and 4 bases at J; junction bases unmatched: 10. The CDR3 protein is CSARQTGTSGAYNEQFF. The CDR3, as DNA: TGCAGTGCTAGACAAACTGGGACTAGCGGAGCATACAATGAGCAGTTCTTC.